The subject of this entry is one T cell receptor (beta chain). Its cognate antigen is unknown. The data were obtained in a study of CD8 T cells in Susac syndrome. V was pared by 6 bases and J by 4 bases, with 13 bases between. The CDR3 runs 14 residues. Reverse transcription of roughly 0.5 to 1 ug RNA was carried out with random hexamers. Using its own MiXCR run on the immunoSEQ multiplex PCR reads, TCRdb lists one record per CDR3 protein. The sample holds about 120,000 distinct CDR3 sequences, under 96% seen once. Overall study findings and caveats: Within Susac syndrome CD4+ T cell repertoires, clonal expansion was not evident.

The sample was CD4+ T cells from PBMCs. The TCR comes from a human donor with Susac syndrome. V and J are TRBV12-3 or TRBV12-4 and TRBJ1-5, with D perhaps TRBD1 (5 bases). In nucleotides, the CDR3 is TGTGCCAGCAGGATGGGACCGCGAAATCAGCCCCAGCATTTT. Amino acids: CASRMGPRNQPQHF.